This TCR beta chain was sequenced in a study of tumor and adjacent non-tumor tissue in lung cancer. Study details: Histology: 12 adenocarcinoma, a couple of squamous cell carcinoma, 1 small cell lung cancer.

This CDR3 is 15 amino acids long. The germline gives CDR1 LGHNA, CDR2 YNFKEQ. About this clonotype: Its antigen is not known.

RNA was extracted from bulk tissue without any cell sorting. The normal lung tissue was taken more than 3 cm from the tumor edge. Study findings and constraints: Compared with tumor, normal lung showed significantly lower TCR diversity.

A modified ARM-PCR protocol with three rounds of nested PCR amplified TCRbeta. TCRdb independently ran MiXCR on the multiplex PCR reads; one entry per CDR3 protein. The sample lists roughly 120,000 distinct CDR3 sequences; under 65% were seen once. This chain connects TRBV4-2 to TRBJ1-1; D possibly corresponds to TRBD1 (6 bases). This receptor was identified in a man aged 60-69 years with non-small cell lung cancer. Sequencing was done on a sample of distant non-tumor lung tissue. The DNA for the CDR3 is TGTGACATCAGCCAAGACTGGGGACAGAACACTGAAGCTTTCTTT. Translating it yields CDISQDWGQNTEAFF.